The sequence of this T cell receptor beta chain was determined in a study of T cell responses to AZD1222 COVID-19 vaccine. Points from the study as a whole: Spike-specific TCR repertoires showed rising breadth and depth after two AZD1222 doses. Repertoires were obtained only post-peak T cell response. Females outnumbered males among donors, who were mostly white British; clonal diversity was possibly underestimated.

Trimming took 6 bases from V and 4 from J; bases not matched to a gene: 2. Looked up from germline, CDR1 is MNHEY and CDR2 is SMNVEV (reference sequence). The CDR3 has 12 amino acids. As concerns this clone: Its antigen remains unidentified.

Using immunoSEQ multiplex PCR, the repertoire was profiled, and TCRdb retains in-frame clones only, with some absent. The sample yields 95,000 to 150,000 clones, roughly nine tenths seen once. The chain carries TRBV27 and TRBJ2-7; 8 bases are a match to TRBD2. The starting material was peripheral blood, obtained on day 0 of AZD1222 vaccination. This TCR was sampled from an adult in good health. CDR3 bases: TGTGCCAGCAGGGGACTAGAGTACGAGCAGTACTTC. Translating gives CASRGLEYEQYF.